The rows below give T cell receptor beta chains drawn from one sample of a study of blood T cell repertoires in COVID-19. Method: immunoSEQ multiplex PCR; TCRdb's copy keeps in-frame clones and lacks some. The data contain hundreds of thousands of clones, roughly 83% of them singletons. Specimen: peripheral blood. These receptors were collected from a woman aged 45-65 years with acute or convalescent COVID-19. Each CDR3 is given with its conserved first and last residue. D genes are given only for firm matches. Size values are once, few and many counts, or a class for expanded clones, and some rows have none.

j_gene: TRBJ2-7
v_gene: TRBV5-8
d_gene: TRBD1
abundance: once
CDR3aa: CASSLGTGVVYEQYF
CDR3nt: TGTGCCAGCAGCTTGGGGACAGGGGTAGTCTACGAGCAGTACTTC

j_gene: TRBJ2-5
v_gene: TRBV3-1/TRBV3-2
d_gene: TRBD2
abundance: .
CDR3aa: CASSLEVAGLQETQYF
CDR3nt: TGTGCCAGCAGCCTCGAGGTAGCGGGTCTCCAAGAGACCCAGTACTTC

j_gene: TRBJ1-4
v_gene: TRBV9
d_gene: .
abundance: .
CDR3aa: CASSEYLGEGSNEKLFF
CDR3nt: TGTGCCAGCAGCGAATACCTGGGGGAGGGGTCTAATGAAAAACTGTTTTTT

j_gene: TRBJ1-4
v_gene: TRBV7-9
d_gene: .
abundance: .
CDR3aa: CASSLQGEKLFF
CDR3nt: TGTGCCAGCAGCCTCCAGGGTGAAAAACTGTTTTTT

j_gene: TRBJ2-7
v_gene: TRBV30
d_gene: .
abundance: .
CDR3aa: CAWSATYEQYF
CDR3nt: TGTGCCTGGAGTGCAACCTACGAGCAGTACTTC

j_gene: TRBJ1-1
v_gene: TRBV6-5
d_gene: .
abundance: .
CDR3aa: CASNRGMNTEAFF
CDR3nt: TGTGCCAGCAACCGGGGGATGAACACTGAAGCTTTCTTT

j_gene: TRBJ2-1
v_gene: TRBV20-1
d_gene: .
abundance: .
CDR3aa: CSAALGAEQFF
CDR3nt: TGCAGTGCCGCCCTGGGAGCGGAGCAGTTCTTC

j_gene: TRBJ2-7
v_gene: TRBV14
d_gene: TRBD2
abundance: .
CDR3aa: CASSATRLAGAGEQYF
CDR3nt: TGTGCCAGCAGCGCAACCAGACTAGCGGGAGCTGGCGAGCAGTACTTC

j_gene: TRBJ1-6
v_gene: TRBV5-1
d_gene: .
abundance: .
CDR3aa: CASSFGSHRGSNSPLHF
CDR3nt: TGCGCCAGCAGCTTCGGGTCCCACCGGGGGTCGAATTCACCCCTCCACTTT

j_gene: TRBJ2-7
v_gene: TRBV3-1/TRBV3-2
d_gene: .
abundance: few
CDR3aa: CASSQSILTNTPREQYF
CDR3nt: TGTGCCAGCAGCCAGAGTATATTAACTAATACCCCTCGGGAGCAGTACTTC

j_gene: TRBJ2-2
v_gene: TRBV7-9
d_gene: .
abundance: .
CDR3aa: CASSLGLGGELFF
CDR3nt: TGTGCCAGCAGCTTAGGGCTAGGAGGGGAGCTGTTTTTT

j_gene: TRBJ1-6
v_gene: TRBV7-2
d_gene: .
abundance: .
CDR3aa: CASSLDSPPLHF
CDR3nt: TGTGCCAGCAGCTTAGATTCTCCACCCCTCCACTTT

j_gene: TRBJ1-2
v_gene: TRBV12-3/TRBV12-4
d_gene: TRBD1
abundance: .
CDR3aa: CASSPTGDGYTF
CDR3nt: TGTGCCAGCAGCCCGACAGGGGATGGCTACACCTTC

j_gene: TRBJ1-4
v_gene: TRBV28
d_gene: .
abundance: once
CDR3aa: CASSESQGPNEKLFF
CDR3nt: TGTGCCAGCAGCGAATCCCAGGGGCCTAATGAAAAACTGTTTTTT

j_gene: TRBJ2-7
v_gene: TRBV6-2/TRBV6-3
d_gene: TRBD2
abundance: .
CDR3aa: CASSLGSGSNEQYF
CDR3nt: TGTGCCAGCAGTTTGGGTAGCGGGAGTAACGAGCAGTACTTC

j_gene: TRBJ2-7
v_gene: TRBV19
d_gene: TRBD1
abundance: .
CDR3aa: CASSARQGKNEQYF
CDR3nt: TGTGCCAGTAGTGCCCGACAGGGTAAAAACGAGCAGTACTTC

j_gene: TRBJ2-7
v_gene: TRBV6-5
d_gene: .
abundance: once
CDR3aa: CASSYSPDLTYEQYF
CDR3nt: TGTGCCAGCAGTTACTCGCCAGATCTCACCTACGAGCAGTACTTC

j_gene: TRBJ2-2
v_gene: TRBV4-2
d_gene: .
abundance: .
CDR3aa: CASSLVSGELFF
CDR3nt: TGTGCCAGCAGCCTAGTTTCCGGGGAGCTGTTTTTT

j_gene: TRBJ1-2
v_gene: TRBV28
d_gene: .
abundance: few
CDR3aa: CASSPSRVWGYTF
CDR3nt: TGTGCCAGCAGTCCCTCGAGGGTTTGGGGCTACACCTTC

j_gene: TRBJ2-4
v_gene: TRBV5-1
d_gene: TRBD1
abundance: .
CDR3aa: CASSLADRGRDIQYF
CDR3nt: TGCGCCAGCAGCTTGGCTGACAGGGGGAGGGACATTCAGTACTTC

j_gene: TRBJ2-7
v_gene: TRBV9
d_gene: TRBD2
abundance: .
CDR3aa: CASSAELAGVPEQYF
CDR3nt: TGTGCCAGCAGCGCAGAACTAGCGGGAGTACCCGAGCAGTACTTC

j_gene: TRBJ1-3
v_gene: TRBV19
d_gene: .
abundance: .
CDR3aa: CASRAGNPQRAPGNTIYF
CDR3nt: TGTGCCAGTAGAGCAGGGAATCCTCAAAGGGCTCCTGGAAACACCATATATTTT

j_gene: TRBJ1-5
v_gene: TRBV7-2
d_gene: TRBD1
abundance: few
CDR3aa: CASSLRGQDRNQPQHF
CDR3nt: TGTGCCAGCAGCTTAAGGGGACAGGATCGCAATCAGCCCCAGCATTTT

j_gene: TRBJ2-3
v_gene: TRBV6-6
d_gene: TRBD1
abundance: .
CDR3aa: CASSRSRQGDTQYF
CDR3nt: TGTGCCAGCAGTAGGTCCCGACAGGGTGATACGCAGTATTTT

j_gene: TRBJ2-7
v_gene: TRBV5-6
d_gene: .
abundance: .
CDR3aa: CASSSVVRGEQYF
CDR3nt: TGTGCCAGCAGCTCGGTCGTCCGAGGGGAGCAGTACTTC

j_gene: TRBJ2-5
v_gene: TRBV4-1
d_gene: TRBD2
abundance: .
CDR3aa: CASSQGGRAGGTQYF
CDR3nt: TGCGCCAGCAGCCAAGGCGGGAGGGCCGGGGGGACCCAGTACTTC

j_gene: TRBJ1-4
v_gene: TRBV3-1/TRBV3-2
d_gene: .
abundance: .
CDR3aa: CASSQYRDGNEKLFF
CDR3nt: TGTGCCAGCAGCCAGTACAGGGATGGTAATGAAAAACTGTTTTTT

j_gene: TRBJ1-2
v_gene: TRBV29-1
d_gene: TRBD1
abundance: .
CDR3aa: CSVGGQGESYTF
CDR3nt: TGCAGCGTTGGTGGACAGGGCGAATCCTACACCTTC

j_gene: TRBJ1-6
v_gene: TRBV19
d_gene: .
abundance: .
CDR3aa: CASSIRGTSPLHF
CDR3nt: TGTGCCAGTAGTATCAGGGGTACTTCACCCCTCCACTTT

j_gene: TRBJ1-1
v_gene: TRBV6-6
d_gene: .
abundance: few
CDR3aa: CASSYSGSEAFF
CDR3nt: TGTGCCAGCAGTTACTCGGGGAGTGAAGCTTTCTTT

j_gene: TRBJ2-7
v_gene: TRBV6-5
d_gene: .
abundance: .
CDR3aa: CATTQAPEQYF
CDR3nt: TGTGCCACCACCCAGGCACCCGAGCAGTACTTC

j_gene: TRBJ2-7
v_gene: TRBV10-3
d_gene: .
abundance: .
CDR3aa: CAISESNRVENEQYF
CDR3nt: TGTGCCATCAGTGAGTCAAACAGGGTTGAAAACGAGCAGTACTTC

j_gene: TRBJ2-5
v_gene: TRBV6-5
d_gene: .
abundance: .
CDR3aa: CASLRSGQETQYF
CDR3nt: TGTGCCAGCCTTCGATCAGGACAAGAGACCCAGTACTTC

j_gene: TRBJ2-2
v_gene: TRBV6-5
d_gene: .
abundance: .
CDR3aa: CATGERVGTGELFF
CDR3nt: TGTGCCACCGGCGAGCGGGTCGGCACCGGGGAGCTGTTTTTT

j_gene: TRBJ2-7
v_gene: TRBV9
d_gene: .
abundance: .
CDR3aa: CASSPRHDAHYEQYF
CDR3nt: TGTGCCAGCAGCCCCAGACACGACGCGCACTACGAGCAGTACTTC

j_gene: TRBJ2-2
v_gene: TRBV7-5
d_gene: .
abundance: .
CDR3aa: CVRRRQGRGRELFF
CDR3nt: TGTGTCAGAAGACGACAGGGAAGGGGCAGGGAGCTGTTTTTT

j_gene: TRBJ2-1
v_gene: TRBV14
d_gene: TRBD1
abundance: .
CDR3aa: CASSGTGGRYNEQFF
CDR3nt: TGTGCCAGCAGCGGGACAGGGGGCAGGTACAATGAGCAGTTCTTC

j_gene: TRBJ1-1
v_gene: TRBV9
d_gene: .
abundance: .
CDR3aa: CASSPRWEGWGTEAFF
CDR3nt: TGTGCCAGCAGCCCAAGGTGGGAGGGGTGGGGCACTGAAGCTTTCTTT

j_gene: TRBJ2-1
v_gene: TRBV7-8
d_gene: TRBD1
abundance: .
CDR3aa: CASERDSYNEQFF
CDR3nt: TGTGCCAGCGAACGGGACAGTTACAATGAGCAGTTCTTC

j_gene: TRBJ1-6
v_gene: TRBV5-4
d_gene: .
abundance: .
CDR3aa: CASSLDSDSPLHF
CDR3nt: TGTGCCAGCAGCTTGGATTCCGATTCACCCCTCCACTTT

j_gene: TRBJ2-2
v_gene: TRBV28
d_gene: .
abundance: .
CDR3aa: CASSLSGGVPGELFF
CDR3nt: TGTGCCAGCAGTTTATCCGGGGGAGTACCCGGGGAGCTGTTTTTT

j_gene: TRBJ1-6
v_gene: TRBV19
d_gene: .
abundance: .
CDR3aa: CASSISDRSDSPLHF
CDR3nt: TGTGCCAGTAGTATATCCGACAGGTCGGATTCACCCCTCCACTTT

j_gene: TRBJ2-1
v_gene: TRBV28
d_gene: TRBD2
abundance: .
CDR3aa: CASSSPGGFAYNEQFF
CDR3nt: TGTGCCAGCAGTTCACCGGGAGGCTTTGCCTACAATGAGCAGTTCTTC

j_gene: TRBJ1-2
v_gene: TRBV28
d_gene: .
abundance: few
CDR3aa: CASSLSSYGEVYGYTF
CDR3nt: TGTGCCAGCAGTTTAAGCTCATACGGGGAGGTCTATGGCTACACCTTC

j_gene: TRBJ2-5
v_gene: TRBV7-9
d_gene: TRBD2
abundance: .
CDR3aa: CASSTGTRLLGETQYF
CDR3nt: TGTGCCAGCAGTACCGGGACTAGGCTACTAGGGGAGACCCAGTACTTC

j_gene: TRBJ2-7
v_gene: TRBV11-2
d_gene: .
abundance: .
CDR3aa: CASSLGLGLGEAEQYF
CDR3nt: TGTGCCAGCAGCCTCGGGTTGGGGCTAGGCGAGGCCGAGCAGTACTTC

j_gene: TRBJ2-1
v_gene: TRBV5-1
d_gene: TRBD2
abundance: few
CDR3aa: CASSRTGTSGRGGNEQFF
CDR3nt: TGCGCCAGCAGCCGAACCGGGACTAGCGGGAGGGGGGGCAATGAGCAGTTCTTC

j_gene: TRBJ1-2
v_gene: TRBV6-2/TRBV6-3
d_gene: .
abundance: .
CDR3aa: CASSSTPYGYTF
CDR3nt: TGTGCCAGCAGCTCGACACCATATGGCTACACCTTC

j_gene: TRBJ1-6
v_gene: TRBV18
d_gene: TRBD1
abundance: .
CDR3aa: CASSLSGDRKNSPLHF
CDR3nt: TGTGCCAGCTCACTTTCGGGGGACAGGAAAAATTCACCCCTCCACTTT

j_gene: TRBJ2-1
v_gene: TRBV5-1
d_gene: TRBD2
abundance: .
CDR3aa: CASSLALAGNEQFF
CDR3nt: TGCGCCAGCAGCTTGGCACTAGCGGGGAATGAGCAGTTCTTC